This T cell receptor (beta chain) was obtained from a study of blood T cell repertoires in COVID-19. Authors' analysis steps: Scientists estimated how many nucleated cells there were by amplifying reference gene primers. Sequenced by immunoSEQ multiplex PCR; TCRdb stores in-frame clones only, minus some. V and J calls and clone size are those listed in that table; D and trimming were worked out from the DNA. This sample has around 97,000 clones, with about 80% found just once. Germline V CDR1 and CDR2: KGHSY, FQNENV. The ends lost 0 bases at V and 8 bases at J; junction bases unmatched: 2. The CDR3 is 13 amino acids.

The V call is TRBV16, the J call TRBJ2-3; 7 bases map to TRBD2. This receptor was identified in a human donor in a cohort sampled during active COVID-19. Source material: peripheral blood. The CDR3 loop is CASSQSREGTQYF. The CDR3 DNA sequence: TGTGCCAGCAGCCAATCGAGGGAGGGTACGCAGTATTTT.